Below, 21 T cell receptor beta chains from the same sample are listed, as sequenced in a study of cytomegalovirus exposure and HLA in healthy donors. The study ran its PCR with 60 Vbeta and 13 Jbeta primers. This table comes from immunoSEQ multiplex PCR, and its TCRdb copy is limited to in-frame clones, with some not included. Here the sample spans 170,000 or so clones, more than 70% being singletons. The sequenced sample consisted of PBMCs. The receptor set was obtained from a boy aged 2-9 years in good health and CMV-seronegative.

The rearrangement uses TRBV11-2 and TRBJ1-5, with D uncertain. V lost 0 bases and J lost 4, with 4 bases in between. Germline CDR1 is SGHAT and CDR2 is FQNNGV. The length of the CDR3 is 13 residues. The CDR3 DNA reads as TGTGCCAGCAGCTTAGATCTGAATCAGCCCCAGCATTTT. This encodes CASSLDLNQPQHF.

The table lists this clone with a few counts. The gene calls are TRBV6-1 and TRBJ1-3, with D unresolved. Trimming removed 4 bases at V and 4 bases at J, with 11 bases between. Germline V gene data show CDR1 as MNHNS and CDR2 as SASEGT. The CDR3 totals 14 residues. The CDR3 DNA follows: TGTGCCAGCAGTGCAACTCCATCCGGAAACACCATATATTTT. Translating it yields CASSATPSGNTIYF.

The genes are TRBV27 and TRBJ1-5, with unresolved D. The CDR3 has 13 amino acids. CDR1 and CDR2 from the germline V gene are MNHEY and SMNVEV (reference sequence). Trimming pared 4 bases from V and 1 base from J, leaving 5 bases between. CDR3 sequence reads: CASSSFSNQPQHF. CDR3 DNA: TGTGCCAGCAGTTCGTTCAGCAATCAGCCCCAGCATTTT.

The chain's CDR3 is CASSTGTPYGYTF. The CDR3 DNA is TGCGCCAGCAGCACCGGGACACCCTATGGCTACACCTTC. The chain recombines TRBV5-1 with TRBJ1-2; perhaps TRBD1 as D (6 bases). V was pared by 4 bases and J by 4 bases, with 11 bases between. Germline CDR1 and CDR2: SGHRS and YFSETQ. The CDR3 length is 13 residues.

This clone was seen only once. The J gene is TRBJ1-1, the V gene TRBV9; no firm D call. Trimming took 3 bases from V and 0 from J, leaving 6 bases between them. The CDR3 runs 13 residues. Per germline, CDR1 SGDLS and CDR2 YYNGEE. The CDR3 coding sequence is TGTGCCAGCAGCGCTTCCCTGAACACTGAAGCTTTCTTT. Translation: CASSASLNTEAFF.

The chain couples TRBV25-1 to TRBJ2-5; maybe TRBD2 (6 bases). The DNA end is a closer match to TRBJ2-7, so the J assignment may be wrong. Germline CDR1 and CDR2: MGHDK and SYGVNS. This CDR3 contains 12 residues. The CDR3 DNA reads TGTGCCAGCAGTGACACGACTAGCGAGCAGTACTTC. This translates into CASSDTTSEQYF.

The chain links TRBV5-1 to TRBJ2-7, with unresolved D. The V end was cut by 4 bases, the J end by 4 bases, with 12 bases between. Germline CDR1 SGHRS, CDR2 YFSETQ. The length of the CDR3 is 13 residues. The chain's CDR3 is CASSPNLSYEQYF. The CDR3 region has the DNA TGCGCCAGCAGCCCGAATCTGAGTTACGAGCAGTACTTC.

The chain recombines TRBV7-8 with TRBJ1-1; no definite D call. This CDR3 has 12 amino acids. V was cut by 7 bases and J by 8 bases, with 14 bases left in between. Germline lookup yields CDR1 SGHVS and CDR2 FQNEAQ. The CDR3 loop reads CASIGTGQEAFF. The CDR3 DNA reads TGTGCCAGCATCGGAACTGGGCAGGAAGCTTTCTTT.

The genes are TRBV11-2 and TRBJ2-3; tentative D call: TRBD2 (6 bases). The CDR3 is 16 residues long. Germline lookup yields CDR1 SGHAT and CDR2 FQNNGV. V lost 2 bases and J 5 bases, leaving 17 bases between the germline ends. The CDR3: CASSLRVWRELDTQYF. CDR3 bases: TGTGCCAGCAGCTTACGAGTTTGGAGGGAGTTAGATACGCAGTATTTT.

In this sample, this clone turned up once. The sample holds other DNA sequences that translate to the same CDR3. Written as DNA, the CDR3 is TGTGCCAGCAGCGTAGCGGACAATGAGCAGTTCTTC. It encodes CASSVADNEQFF. The genes are TRBV9 and TRBJ2-1; D gene uncertain. The CDR3 has 12 residues. V was trimmed by 0 bases and J by 5 bases, leaving 3 bases between them. Germline CDR1 reads SGDLS; CDR2 reads YYNGEE. Complete variable domain (other parts from reference TRBV9 and TRBJ2-1): DSGVTQTPKHLITATGQRVTLRCSPRSGDLSVYWYQQSLDQGLQFLIQYYNGEERAKGNILERFSAQQFPDLHSELNLSSLELGDSALYFCASSVADNEQFFGPGTRLTVL.

V gene TRBV11-2 combines with J gene TRBJ1-2; TRBD1 is a possible D gene (5 bases). In germline, CDR1 is SGHAT, CDR2 FQNNGV. CDR3 length: 15 residues. The ends were cut back, 6 bases at V and 1 base at J, with 15 bases in the middle. CDR3 amino acids: CASRLGQDYNYGYTF. The CDR3 coding sequence is TGTGCCAGCAGACTTGGACAAGATTATAACTATGGCTACACCTTC.

J is TRBJ1-1 and V is TRBV28, with D perhaps TRBD1 (5 bases). Germline CDR1 MDHEN, CDR2 SYDVKM. Deletions cut 0 bases from V and 1 base from J, with 12 bases between. The CDR3 covers 16 residues. The CDR3 bases are TGTGCCAGCAGTTTATGGGGCAGGGTAGAGAACACTGAAGCTTTCTTT. Protein: CASSLWGRVENTEAFF. Full variable domain (missing parts from reference TRBV28 and TRBJ1-1): DVKVTQSSRYLVKRTGEKVFLECVQDMDHENMFWYRQDPGLGLRLIYFSYDVKMKEKGDIPEGYSVSREKKERFSLILESASTNQTSMYLCASSLWGRVENTEAFFGQGTRLTVV.

The chain combines TRBV5-1 with TRBJ2-1; 8 nucleotides line up with TRBD1. The ends lost 2 bases at V and 3 bases at J; junction bases unmatched: 4. The CDR3 extends over 15 amino acids. Germline V CDR1 and CDR2: SGHRS, YFSETQ. The CDR3 loop reads CASSFGQGHYNEQFF. Here the CDR3 DNA reads TGCGCCAGCAGCTTCGGACAGGGTCACTACAATGAGCAGTTCTTC.

The chain joins TRBV9 to TRBJ1-4; possibly TRBD1 for D (6 bases). This CDR3 is built from 16 residues. Germline V lookup: CDR1 SGDLS, CDR2 YYNGEE. The V and J ends lost 4 bases and 0 bases respectively, with 13 bases between them. The CDR3 region has the DNA TGTGCCAGCAGCCCAGGGGTCGCAGCAACTAATGAAAAACTGTTTTTT. Translating gives CASSPGVAATNEKLFF. The full variable domain, in which reference TRBV9 and TRBJ1-4 provide the parts outside the CDR3, is DSGVTQTPKHLITATGQRVTLRCSPRSGDLSVYWYQQSLDQGLQFLIQYYNGEERAKGNILERFSAQQFPDLHSELNLSSLELGDSALYFCASSPGVAATNEKLFFGSGTQLSVL.

The chain employs TRBV30 and TRBJ1-6, with D maybe TRBD1 (5 bases). The germline V gene has CDR1 GTSNPN and CDR2 SVGIG (reference sequence). The CDR3 runs 15 residues. V gave up 3 bases and J gave up 7 bases, with 16 bases separating them. The CDR3 protein is CAWRKGQGGNSPLHF. The CDR3 bases are TGTGCCTGGAGAAAGGGGCAGGGTGGCAATTCACCCCTCCACTTT.

The rearrangement links TRBV28 to TRBJ2-1; D might be TRBD2 (6 bases). Trimming shortened V by 4 bases and J by 7 bases, and 14 bases separated the two germline ends. The CDR3 sequence is 14 residues long. Germline V CDR1 and CDR2: MDHEN, SYDVKM. In DNA form, the CDR3 reads TGTGCCAGCAGTTCCCCGACTAGTTGGAATGAGCAGTTCTTC. It translates to CASSSPTSWNEQFF.

This chain uses TRBV6-1 with TRBJ1-2, with 10 nucleotides matching TRBD1. The CDR3 spans 16 residues. V lost 1 base, J lost 3 bases, and 5 bases stayed unmatched. The germline CDR1 and CDR2 sequences are MNHNS and SASEGT. The DNA for the CDR3 is TGTGCCAGCAGTGAAGATCCCGACAGGGGGCACTATGGCTACACCTTC. This translates into CASSEDPDRGHYGYTF.

The V gene is TRBV7-9, the J gene TRBJ2-1, with TRBD1 identical over 9 bases. The CDR3 extends over 15 amino acids. V lost 5 bases, J lost 10 bases, and 12 bases stayed unmatched. Germline V CDR1 and CDR2: SEHNR, FQNEAQ (reference sequence). The CDR3 sequence is CASSLTGTGQNEQFF. The DNA for the CDR3 is TGTGCCAGCAGCCTAACCGGGACAGGGCAGAACGAGCAGTTCTTC.

This rearrangement joins TRBV12-5 to TRBJ2-1, with 8 positions matching TRBD2. J lost 8 bases, V lost 1 base, and 19 bases had no gene match. The CDR3 extends over 19 amino acids. CDR1 is LGHNT and CDR2 is FRNRAP in the germline V gene. The chain's CDR3 is CASGLARIFSGKGGHEQFF. Here the CDR3 DNA reads TGTGCTAGTGGTTTGGCCCGAATCTTTAGCGGGAAAGGGGGACATGAGCAGTTCTTC.

Only one count was recorded for this clone. The chain recombines TRBV9 with TRBJ1-1; D is uncertain. Between the trimmed V and J ends, which lost 2 bases and 1 base, there was a span of 6 bases. This CDR3 spans 13 amino acids. CDR1 and CDR2 (germline): SGDLS, YYNGEE. DNA for the CDR3: TGTGCCAGCAGCGTCGGTACGAACACTGAAGCTTTCTTT. It is translated as CASSVGTNTEAFF.

The V call is TRBV7-9, the J call TRBJ1-3, with 12 positions matching TRBD1. Germline V gene data show CDR1 as SEHNR and CDR2 as FQNEAQ (reference sequence). CDR3 length: 17 residues. Trimming removed 5 bases from V and 2 bases from J; junction bases left unmatched: 7. Written as DNA, the CDR3 is TGTGCCAGCAGCAAAGGGACAGGGGGCATAGCTGGAAACACCATATATTTT. Its translation: CASSKGTGGIAGNTIYF.